The subject of this entry is one T cell receptor beta chain. The antigen is not known. The junction shows a germline mismatch at one end, possibly a read error. A constant-region primer primed TCR beta cDNA synthesis from about 550 ng of total RNA. Library construction for TCR beta comprised three nested multiplex PCR rounds performed with slightly modified ARM-PCR. For about 11 cycles apiece, the opening two PCR rounds ran with TRBV1-TRBV30 forward primers and a C-beta reverse primer. MiXCR, applied by TCRdb to the multiplex PCR reads, yields one record per CDR3 protein. This sample has approximately 74,000 distinct CDR3 sequences; about 70% occur once, and the top ten carry 12% to 15%. The sample is drawn from a study of tumor-infiltrating lymphocytes in primary liver carcinoma. Looking at the study overall: Each of the growths was stage T1-T3 N0M0, extending roughly 4.2 to 11 cm across.

Co-extraction of RNA and DNA was performed on about 19-32 mg of unsorted bulk tissue. There were only treatment-naive patients, all with chronic HBV infection. Overall study results and limits: Tumor specimens were characterized by a significantly higher top-250-clone fraction than blood (p = 0.039). Just around 7.5-24% of top clones spanned all five tumor regions.

The germline CDR1 and CDR2 sequences are LGHNA and YNFKEQ. CDR3 length: 17 residues. This receptor was obtained from a woman aged 60-75 years with primary liver carcinoma and hepatitis B virus infection. Specimen: liver tumor tissue from sampling region 4. Subset described: tumor region T4, right-lateral pole. The chain joins TRBV4-2 to TRBJ2-3; tentatively, D is TRBD2 (6 bases). This chain's CDR3 is CASSQDASVRALITHYF. In DNA form, the CDR3 reads TGTGCTAGCAGCCAAGACGCTAGCGTGAGGGCACTGATTACGCATTATTTT.